These 28 T cell receptor beta chains were all obtained from the same sample, sequenced in a study of molecular identifiers for immune sequencing clone quantification. TCRdb re-analysed the PCR reads in MiXCR, keeping a single row per CDR3 protein. The table shows about 500,000 distinct CDR3 sequences, with about 22% occurring only once. Sample: naive CD8+ T cells from blood, with Jurkat cell RNA spiked in. Documented subset: FACS-sorted CD8+CD4-CCR7+CD45RA+ naive T cells. Receptors were obtained from a human donor in good health. Some libraries in this study had Jurkat cell RNA spiked in.

This clonotype has only one observation. A read error is possible here, since a much larger clone lies one base away. V gene TRBV6-5 combines with J gene TRBJ1-1, with 7 bases aligning to TRBD1. This CDR3 is built from 16 residues. Per germline, CDR1 MNHEY and CDR2 SVGAGI. DNA for the CDR3: TGTGCCAGCAGTTACGTCCGACAGGGCGGTGACACTGAAGCTTCCTTT. It codes for CASSYVRQGGDTEASF.

The sample holds many counts of this clonotype. This chain uses TRBV30 with TRBJ2-3, with a tentative D call TRBD1 (6 bases). Germline lookup yields CDR1 GTSNPN and CDR2 SVGIG (reference sequence). CDR3 length: 13 amino acids. Trimming took 3 bases from V and 5 from J, leaving 12 bases between them. CDR3 in amino acids: CAWSRGGRDTQYF. The CDR3 bases are TGTGCCTGGAGCAGAGGGGGAAGAGATACGCAGTATTTT.

The V call is TRBV3-1, the J call TRBJ2-2, with 11 bases fitting TRBD2. CDR1 and CDR2 from the germline V gene are LGHDT and YNNKEL (reference sequence). This CDR3 region has 15 residues. With 6 bases clipped from V and 6 bases from J, the junction kept 6 bases outside the gene matches. CDR3 protein: CASSTLAGGPGELFF. CDR3 coding DNA: TGTGCCAGCAGTACCTTAGCGGGAGGGCCCGGGGAGCTGTTTTTT.

This clonotype was detected many times. This chain joins TRBV30 and TRBJ2-3; D gene ambiguous. The V gene's germline CDR1 is GTSNPN and CDR2 SVGIG (reference sequence). V was trimmed by 8 bases and J by 1 base, leaving 16 bases between them. The CDR3 length is 14 residues. The CDR3 nucleotides are TGTGCCCTAACCCCCGGGCCCCGCACAGATACGCAGTATTTT. This encodes CALTPGPRTDTQYF.

The chain couples TRBV25-1 to TRBJ1-5, with D uncertain. Looked up from germline, CDR1 is MGHDK and CDR2 is SYGVNS. This CDR3 comprises 13 residues. V lost 3 bases, J lost 5 bases, and 8 bases lay in between. CDR3 sequence: CASSDNGYQPQHF. CDR3 sequence (DNA): TGTGCCAGCAGTGACAACGGCTATCAGCCCCAGCATTTT.

This chain links TRBV6-6 with TRBJ2-3, with 11 bases that match TRBD2. This CDR3 has 15 amino acids. J was trimmed by 7 bases and V by 3 bases; bases with no gene match: 6. In germline, CDR1 is MNHNY, CDR2 SVGAGI (reference sequence). The CDR3 DNA follows: TGTGCCAGCAGTTATCAGCTAGCGGGGGGCCATACGCAGTATTTT. Its protein is CASSYQLAGGHTQYF.

There are many counts of this clonotype. The CDR3 DNA reads as TGCAGCGTTGAACTAGCGGGAACTCTCCAAGAGACCCAGTACTTC. Its protein is CSVELAGTLQETQYF. The V gene is TRBV29-1, the J gene TRBJ2-5; 9 nucleotides align to TRBD2. V gave up 2 bases and J gave up 1 base; unmatched junction bases: 5. Looked up from germline, CDR1 is SQVTM and CDR2 is ANQGSEA. This CDR3 has 15 residues.

Concerning this clonotype itself: A much larger clone differs by one base, so this may be a read error. Because it lacks the conserved phenylalanine or tryptophan at the end, this CDR3 is likely a read error. The V gene is TRBV20-1, the J gene TRBJ2-7; D uncertain. Germline CDR1 is DFQATT and CDR2 is SNEGSKA (reference sequence). This CDR3 is 13 amino acids long. Trimming cost V 0 bases and J 0 bases, with 6 bases left between them. Here the CDR3 DNA reads TGCAGTGCTAGAGAGGGAACCTCCTACGAGCAGTACCTC. As protein: CSAREGTSYEQYL.

The chain combines TRBV20-1 with TRBJ1-5, with D possibly TRBD1 on 6 matching bases. Trimming removed 3 bases at V and 7 bases at J, with 16 bases between. The CDR3 runs 14 residues. The germline V gene has CDR1 DFQATT and CDR2 SNEGSKA (reference sequence). Here the CDR3 DNA reads TGCAGTGCTAGGCAGACAGGTCTGGGACAGCCCCAGCATTTT. It translates to CSARQTGLGQPQHF.

Points on this clonotype: Sequence at one end of the junction differs from germline and may be a read error. The chain recombines TRBV5-8 with TRBJ2-7, with a tentative D call TRBD1 (6 bases). Germline values: CDR1 SGHTS, CDR2 YDEGEE. The CDR3 is made up of 15 amino acids. The CDR3 loop reads CASGLESDSPYEQYF. The DNA for the CDR3 is TGTGCCAGCGGCTTGGAATCGGACAGTCCCTACGAGCAGTACTTC.

The V and J genes are TRBV4-2 and TRBJ1-1; D is unresolved. The germline V and J ends were trimmed by 1 base and 12 bases, with 21 bases remaining between them. This CDR3 region has 15 residues. CDR1 LGHNA and CDR2 YNFKEQ come from the germline V gene. CDR3 amino acids: CASSQVREGFPETFF. The CDR3 DNA follows: TGTGCCAGCAGCCAAGTTCGAGAAGGATTCCCGGAAACTTTCTTT.

This clonotype showed up many times. The chain links TRBV7-9 to TRBJ1-4, with D possibly matching TRBD1 (6 bases). Trimming removed 1 base from V and 7 bases from J, with 13 bases in between. This CDR3 is 15 amino acids long. CDR1 is SEHNR and CDR2 is FQNEAQ in the germline V gene (reference sequence). CDR3 region: CASSLVTRGREKLFF. CDR3 nucleotides: TGTGCCAGCAGCTTAGTCACCCGGGGGCGTGAAAAACTGTTTTTT.

This clonotype was counted a single time. This may arise from a read error, as a much more abundant clone is one base away. The rearrangement joins TRBV2 to TRBJ1-4; the D gene is possibly TRBD1 (6 bases). CDR1 and CDR2 (germline): SNHLY, FYNNEI. V was shortened by 6 bases and J by 10 bases, with 15 bases between the two germline ends. The CDR3 is 13 residues long. Here the CDR3 reads CASSWNCRGKLFF. As DNA, the CDR3 is TGTGCCAGCAGCTGGAATTGCAGGGGAAAACTGTTTTTT.

In regard to this clonotype: A read error is possible here, since a much larger clone lies one base away. The chain recombines TRBV4-1 with TRBJ2-7; D not resolved. This CDR3 has 16 residues. Germline V lookup: CDR1 MGHRA, CDR2 YSYEKL. Trimming took off 0 bases at V and 0 bases at J, with 12 bases between the two ends. In DNA, the CDR3 is TGCGCCAGCAGCCAAGATGTAAGCGCCTACTCCTACGAGCAGTACTTC. It codes for CASSQDVSAYSYEQYF.

This clonotype was detected many times. The rearrangement uses TRBV12-3 or TRBV12-4 and TRBJ2-1; no clear D. The CDR3 is made up of 12 amino acids. Deletions cut 6 bases from V and 10 bases from J, with 13 bases between. CDR3 region: CASSETEPEQFF. CDR3 DNA: TGTGCCAGCAGCGAAACTGAGCCCGAGCAGTTCTTC.

This clonotype was observed at least ten times. The chain joins TRBV4-1 to TRBJ1-2; 7 nucleotides agree with TRBD1. The CDR3 is made up of 15 amino acids. The junction had 7 bases not matched to a gene; V was cut back by 2 bases and J by 4 bases. CDR1 MGHRA and CDR2 YSYEKL come from the germline V gene. The CDR3 sequence: CASSQTDRALYGYTF. CDR3 sequence (DNA): TGCGCCAGCAGCCAAACCGACAGGGCTCTCTATGGCTACACCTTC.

This clonotype occurred a few times. This sequence joins TRBV6-6 and TRBJ1-5, with TRBD1 identical over 7 bases. CDR1 and CDR2 (germline): MNHNY, SVGAGI (reference sequence). The V segment lost 2 bases and the J segment 1 base; nucleotides outside the gene matches: 14. The CDR3 totals 19 residues. CDR3 DNA sequence: TGTGCCAGCAGTTACCCTAGGGACAGCGTAACTTTGAGCAATCAGCCCCAGCATTTT. Its translation: CASSYPRDSVTLSNQPQHF.

This clonotype was detected many times. Germline is not matched at one junction end, which may reflect a read error. This chain connects TRBV30 to TRBJ2-1; 7 bases line up with TRBD2. Germline V gene lookup returns CDR1 GTSNPN and CDR2 SVGIG (reference sequence). The CDR3 runs to 12 residues. The CDR3 DNA sequence: TGTGCCTGGAGTGGACTAGCTCTGGCCCACGCTTTC. This codes for CAWSGLALAHAF.

The chain employs TRBV19 and TRBJ2-3, with TRBD1 matching over 7 bases. This CDR3 contains 16 residues. With V trimmed by 1 base and J by 4 bases, 8 bases remained unmatched. Germline CDR1 reads LNHDA; CDR2 reads SQIVND (reference sequence). This CDR3 is CASSIVGGQPPDTQYF. The CDR3 DNA sequence: TGTGCCAGTAGTATAGTAGGGGGACAGCCCCCAGATACGCAGTATTTT.

The J gene is TRBJ2-7, the V gene TRBV4-3; maybe TRBD1 (6 bases). The V gene lost 2 bases and the J gene lost 0 bases, with 14 bases spanning the gap. Germline V gene sequence: CDR1 LGHNA, CDR2 YSLEER. The CDR3 spans 16 residues. The CDR3 DNA reads TGCGCCAGCAGCCAATTCCGGGACACCATCTCCTACGAGCAGTACTTC. This sequence encodes CASSQFRDTISYEQYF.

This clonotype was seen repeatedly, ten times or more. The chain is built from TRBV7-2 and TRBJ2-7; a possible D gene is TRBD1 (5 bases). Germline values: CDR1 SGHTA, CDR2 FQGNSA. With 1 base removed from V and 3 bases from J, the gap between germline ends came to 10 bases. The CDR3 loop spans 14 amino acids. The CDR3 loop reads CASSLGVTVYEQYF. The CDR3 DNA follows: TGTGCCAGCAGCTTAGGTGTGACAGTCTACGAGCAGTACTTC.

The chain recombines TRBV7-9 with TRBJ2-1; tentative D call: TRBD1 (7 bases). V was trimmed by 3 bases and J by 5 bases, leaving 20 bases between them. CDR1 is SEHNR, CDR2 FQNEAQ, per germline (reference sequence). The CDR3 is 17 residues long. CDR3 DNA: TGTGCCAGCAGCTTGGCCGGAGGGGGCAGTGTTGACAATGAGCAGTTCTTC. This codes for CASSLAGGGSVDNEQFF.

The chain joins TRBV5-1 to TRBJ2-3; D possibly corresponds to TRBD1 (6 bases). Trimming stripped 1 base from V and 4 bases from J, with 13 bases between. CDR3 length: 15 amino acids. Looked up from germline, CDR1 is SGHRS and CDR2 is YFSETQ. This chain's CDR3 is CASSLSQGSADTQYF. CDR3 DNA: TGCGCCAGCAGCTTGAGCCAGGGGTCCGCAGATACGCAGTATTTT.

The CDR3 DNA is TGCAGTGCCCCGTATTCAAGCGGTTACCCCTACGAGCAGTACTTC. Translated: CSAPYSSGYPYEQYF. The chain joins TRBV20-1 to TRBJ2-7; tentatively, D is TRBD2 (5 bases). Germline-derived CDR1 and CDR2 are DFQATT and SNEGSKA (reference sequence). V shed 6 bases and J shed 2 bases, with 20 bases lying between them. The CDR3 extends over 15 amino acids.

The sample holds a few counts of this clonotype. The gene calls are TRBV28 and TRBJ2-7; the D is unclear. The germline V and J ends were trimmed by 3 bases and 7 bases, with 13 bases remaining between them. CDR1 is MDHEN, CDR2 SYDVKM, per germline. The CDR3 runs to 13 residues. The CDR3 is CASSFVNSREQYF. CDR3 DNA: TGTGCCAGCAGTTTTGTTAACAGCCGGGAGCAGTACTTC.

The chain recombines TRBV7-9 with TRBJ1-1; D might be TRBD1 (5 bases). V was shortened by 1 base and J by 4 bases, with 10 bases between the two germline ends. Germline V gives CDR1 SEHNR, CDR2 FQNEAQ (reference sequence). This CDR3 region has 14 residues. CDR3 protein: CASSLGVGGTEAFF. In nucleotides, the CDR3 is TGTGCCAGCAGCTTAGGTGTTGGGGGCACTGAAGCTTTCTTT.

In its sample, this clonotype was seen a few times. The CDR3 DNA reads as TGTGCCTGGAACCCGTCCACCCTTCCCAACACTGAAGCTTTCTTT. Translation gives CAWNPSTLPNTEAFF. The chain joins TRBV30 to TRBJ1-1; unclear D gene. This CDR3 spans 15 amino acids. The germline V and J ends were trimmed by 4 bases and 2 bases, with 17 bases remaining between them. Germline V gene data show CDR1 as GTSNPN and CDR2 as SVGIG (reference sequence).

The table lists this clonotype with a few counts. The chain combines TRBV7-9 with TRBJ2-1; the D gene is possibly TRBD1 (6 bases). Germline assignment: CDR1 SEHNR and CDR2 FQNEAQ (reference sequence). Trimming took 6 bases from V and 9 from J, leaving 15 bases between them. CDR3 length equals 13 residues. The DNA for the CDR3 is TGTGCCAGCAGTGGGGAAATAGGGGGTGAGCAGTTCTTC. Translating gives CASSGEIGGEQFF.